This entry describes one TCR beta chain. Its antigen is not identified. This sample is drawn from a study of cytomegalovirus exposure and HLA in healthy donors. Whole-study results and caveats: TCR beta V segments were, for the most part, productive about 87% or about 30% of the time in an earlier analysis.

Trimming at V came to 5 bases and at J to 7 bases, leaving 7 bases not matched to a gene. The CDR3 contains 14 residues. Germline lookup yields CDR1 MNHEY and CDR2 SVGAGI. This PCR relied on a set of 60 Vbeta primers and 13 Jbeta primers. TCRdb's copy holds only in-frame clones and misses some; the assay was immunoSEQ multiplex PCR. The table shows roughly 100,000 clones, with roughly 79% occurring only once. This receptor was identified in a woman in her thirties or forties in good health and CMV-seronegative. The sequenced sample consisted of PBMCs. The V and J genes are TRBV6-5 and TRBJ1-4; TRBD1 matches 7 bases. The CDR3 region has the DNA TGTGCCAGCAGTACAGGGGATTTCGGTGAAAAACTGTTTTTT. It encodes CASSTGDFGEKLFF.